This TCR beta chain was identified during a study of cytomegalovirus exposure and HLA in healthy donors (TCRdb year 2017). Study-level background: The roughly 700 repertoires of the first cohort and the 110 or so validation repertoires were produced on the same platform, according to a later analysis. The study was designed to test whether signatures of past pathogen exposure could be identified by cataloging public T cell receptors. Besides the first cohort of around 670 subjects, a separate validation cohort made up of over 100 different subjects was used. To predict cytomegalovirus infection status, the study brought together high-throughput TCR immunosequencing, statistical association of individual TCRs with disease status, and machine learning. The paper's findings and limits, for the study overall: It was suggested by the authors that the approach could potentially be generalized to other disease states and immunological phenotypes. Three of the identified cytomegalovirus-associated TCR beta chains were confirmed in vitro to be specific for cytomegalovirus antigens. A later analysis lacked HLA typing for the validation cohort, so it scored co-occurrence in that cohort across all 110 or so repertoires. Of the cluster scores, 85% to 95% were above 0 in a later analysis, which found that TCRs clustered in the first cohort also tended to co-occur in the 95 to 150 validation repertoires. In the study, approximately 150 TCR beta chains were listed as associated with cytomegalovirus. Across donors, most TCR sequences were observed very rarely, whereas some public TCRs were present in many individuals. In both the original and validation cohorts, the classifier was reported to diagnose cytomegalovirus status with high specificity and sensitivity.

The donors belonged to the validation cohort of around 110 subjects, which was separate from the 666-subject first cohort. About this clone: The specificity of this receptor is unknown. No base quality information exists; no much larger clone differs at one position.

The library was prepared using the immunoSEQ multiplex PCR assay. Per the authors' processing: To diagnose cytomegalovirus status from the catalog of TCR beta chain sequences, a statistical classification framework was built. What TCRdb holds here is the immuneACCESS table cut down to in-frame rearrangements. Part of the clones is not present; checked against another copy, under half of the missing clones reflect an unresolved V gene, and the others are unexplained. V, J and clone size are taken as reported in that table, and D and trimming were inferred from the DNA itself. This sample holds a few hundred thousand clones; approximately 80% were observed only once. 11% to 15% of the sample rests with the top ten. V was cut back by 4 bases and J by 9 bases, leaving a gap of 9 bases between them. From a lookup of the germline V gene, CDR1 and CDR2 are SGHTA and FQGNSA. From the cysteine up to the phenylalanine, the CDR3 has a length of 11 residues. Just CDR3 DNA is preserved here, 33 bases in frame from base 1.

The specimen sequenced was PBMCs. The sequence was obtained from a woman between 25 and 40 years old in good health and CMV-seropositive. The V and J segments used are TRBV7-2 and TRBJ2-5; the D gene is not confidently resolved. In nucleotides, the sequence is TGTGCCAGCAGCTCGGGCCCCCCCCAGTACTTC. Its amino acids are CASSSGPPQYF.